Below, 28 T cell receptor beta chains from the same sample are listed, as sequenced in a study of shared clonotypes between healthy human individuals (TCRdb year 2020). Libraries came from the immunoSEQ multiplex PCR assay. The table was pulled from immuneACCESS by TCRdb, which kept in-frame rearrangements only. Such tables lose some clones; where checked, under half of the loss comes from unresolved V genes, and the rest has no known cause. Counted in this sample were roughly 2.2 million clones; 85% to 95% of them appeared once. Of the sample, 0.3% to 0.4% falls within the top ten clones. Sequenced sample: naive CD4+ T cells from PBMCs. Explained via the paper, the cell subset or site label denotes: CD45RA+ positively selected. Every receptor here comes from a man younger than 35 in good health. Some clones in this sample may be carry-over from other donors' samples.

This clone was seen just once. The V gene is TRBV5-6, the J gene TRBJ1-2; D uncertain. Germline CDR1 SGHDT, CDR2 YYEEEE. Trimming stripped 7 bases from V and 2 bases from J, with 9 bases between. The CDR3 sequence is 12 residues long. The CDR3 nucleotides read TGTGCCAGCCAGTCGGGGAACTATGGCTACACCTTC. Its protein is CASQSGNYGYTF.

This rearrangement joins TRBV19 to TRBJ2-1; no clear D. V was clipped by 5 bases and J by 0 bases, with 11 bases between them. Per the germline V gene, CDR1 is LNHDA and CDR2 is SQIVND (reference sequence). The CDR3 spans 15 residues. CDR3 amino acids: CASSPQVSSYNEQFF. In DNA form, the CDR3 reads TGTGCCAGTAGTCCGCAGGTTAGCTCCTACAATGAGCAGTTCTTC. Combining the CDR3 with reference TRBV19 and TRBJ2-1 gives the whole variable domain DGGITQSPKYLFRKEGQNVTLSCEQNLNHDAMYWYRQDPGQGLRLIYYSQIVNDFQKGDIAEGYSVSREKKESFPLTVTSAQKNPTAFYLCASSPQVSSYNEQFFGPGTRLTVL.

CDR3 DNA: TGTGCCACGGTCCCCAGGGTTCCAAACGAGCAGTACTTC. It is translated as CATVPRVPNEQYF. The rearrangement links TRBV6-1 to TRBJ2-7, with D possibly matching TRBD1 (5 bases). V dropped 10 bases and J dropped 5 bases, with 18 bases sitting between them. CDR1 and CDR2 from the germline V gene are MNHNS and SASEGT. The CDR3 length is 13 residues.

V is TRBV28 and J is TRBJ1-3, with a weak D call TRBD1 (6 bases). CDR1 and CDR2 from the germline V gene are MDHEN and SYDVKM. The V and J ends lost 2 bases and 9 bases respectively, with 14 bases between them. CDR3 size: 14 residues. This CDR3 reads CASSLQGQSRTIYF. In DNA form, the CDR3 reads TGTGCCAGCAGTTTACAGGGACAATCGCGCACCATATATTTT.

This chain links TRBV6-5 with TRBJ1-1; D perhaps matches TRBD1 (6 bases). CDR1 is MNHEY, CDR2 SVGAGI, per germline. V was shortened by 1 base and J by 2 bases, with 11 bases between the two germline ends. The CDR3 extends over 15 amino acids. The CDR3 here is CASSYFDRPNTEAFF. In DNA form, the CDR3 reads TGTGCCAGCAGTTACTTCGACAGGCCCAACACTGAAGCTTTCTTT.

The chain carries TRBV2 and TRBJ2-5; D is uncertain. CDR3 size: 14 residues. CDR1 and CDR2 from the germline V gene are SNHLY and FYNNEI. Trimming removed 5 bases from V and 0 bases from J, with 10 bases in between. The CDR3 is CASSFYRDQETQYF. As DNA, the CDR3 is TGTGCCAGCAGTTTTTATAGGGACCAAGAGACCCAGTACTTC.

This chain links TRBV5-4 with TRBJ2-1; 13 bases match TRBD2. Per germline, CDR1 SGHNT and CDR2 YYREEE (reference sequence). Trimming cost V 4 bases and J 4 bases; bases outside gene matches: 5. CDR3 length: 16 amino acids. CDR3 loop: CASSPPLAGGYNEQFF. CDR3 sequence (DNA): TGTGCCAGCAGCCCACCACTAGCGGGAGGGTACAATGAGCAGTTCTTC.

The CDR3 sequence is CASSQDPHNSPLHF. CDR3 coding DNA: TGCGCCAGCAGCCAAGACCCTCATAATTCACCCCTCCACTTT. The V and J genes are TRBV4-1 and TRBJ1-6, with D hard to call. This CDR3 is built from 14 residues. The germline CDR1 and CDR2 sequences are MGHRA and YSYEKL. The V end was cut by 0 bases, the J end by 5 bases, with 5 bases between.

The V call is TRBV16, the J call TRBJ1-5; 9 nucleotides line up with TRBD1. This CDR3 region has 15 residues. In germline, CDR1 is KGHSY, CDR2 FQNENV. V lost 0 bases and J lost 4; bases outside the gene matches: 1. The CDR3 nucleotides are TGTGCCAGCAGCCAATCCGGACAGGGGAATCAGCCCCAGCATTTT. Translating it yields CASSQSGQGNQPQHF.

The J gene is TRBJ2-3, the V gene TRBV5-6; 9 bases align to TRBD2. Looked up from germline, CDR1 is SGHDT and CDR2 is YYEEEE. This CDR3 has 15 amino acids. Trimming removed 3 bases from V and 6 bases from J; junction bases left unmatched: 8. The CDR3: CASSSLAGVRDTQYF. In DNA, the CDR3 is TGTGCCAGCAGCTCATTAGCGGGAGTAAGGGATACGCAGTATTTT. The full variable domain, its missing parts supplied by reference TRBV5-6 and TRBJ2-3, is DAGVTQSPTHLIKTRGQQVTLRCSPKSGHDTVSWYQQALGQGPQFIFQYYEEEERQRGNFPDRFSGHQFPNYSSELNVNALLLGDSALYLCASSSLAGVRDTQYFGPGTRLTVL.

This chain joins TRBV7-8 and TRBJ1-1, with 10 bases that match TRBD1. The V gene end was trimmed by 3 bases and the J gene end by 0 bases; junction bases not matched to a gene: 7. CDR1 SGHVS and CDR2 FQNEAQ come from the germline V gene. The CDR3 consists of 17 residues. The CDR3: CASSFRPGTGVNTEAFF. The DNA for the CDR3 is TGTGCCAGCAGCTTCCGTCCCGGGACAGGGGTGAACACTGAAGCTTTCTTT.

The chain has TRBV7-2 and TRBJ2-3, with D possibly being TRBD2 (5 bases). The CDR3 has 14 amino acids. CDR1 is SGHTA, CDR2 FQGNSA, per germline. Trimming pared 7 bases from V and 2 bases from J, leaving 13 bases between. This CDR3 reads CASTPVGATDTQYF. CDR3 nucleotides: TGTGCCAGCACCCCAGTGGGAGCCACAGATACGCAGTATTTT.

This clone was recorded once. This chain joins TRBV14 and TRBJ2-7, with 10 bases lining up with TRBD2. The CDR3 runs 17 residues. The V gene end was trimmed by 6 bases and the J gene end by 4 bases; junction bases not matched to a gene: 15. Germline CDR1 is SGHDN and CDR2 is FVKESK. The CDR3 region has the DNA TGTGCCAGCAGACGAAGTGAGCGGGAGGGCCTCCGATACGAGCAGTACTTC. This translates into CASRRSEREGLRYEQYF.

V gene TRBV11-2 combines with J gene TRBJ2-3; possible D gene TRBD1, 6 bases. The CDR3 spans 15 residues. Trimming left V 5 bases short and J 2 bases short, with 14 bases between. Germline V lookup: CDR1 SGHAT, CDR2 FQNNGV. In nucleotides, the CDR3 is TGTGCCAGCAGCGAACCGGGACATAACACAGATACGCAGTATTTT. Protein: CASSEPGHNTDTQYF.

The chain is built from TRBV6-1 and TRBJ2-4; D is possibly TRBD2 (5 bases). The V and J ends lost 4 bases and 2 bases respectively, with 12 bases between them. Germline V CDR1 and CDR2: MNHNS, SASEGT. CDR3 length: 15 amino acids. The CDR3 DNA reads TGTGCCAGCAGTGTTGACTATCCTTCCAAAAACATTCAGTACTTC. It encodes CASSVDYPSKNIQYF.

The count of this clone is one. Other nucleotide sequences in the sample specify the same CDR3. The gene calls are TRBV28 and TRBJ2-4, with a tentative D call TRBD2 (6 bases). Germline loops: CDR1 MDHEN, CDR2 SYDVKM. V lost 5 bases to trimming and J lost 1 base, with 9 bases between them. CDR3 length: 14 amino acids. The CDR3 region is CASSPGVAKNIQYF. The CDR3 region has the DNA TGTGCCAGCAGTCCGGGGGTGGCCAAAAACATTCAGTACTTC. Full variable domain (missing parts from reference TRBV28 and TRBJ2-4): DVKVTQSSRYLVKRTGEKVFLECVQDMDHENMFWYRQDPGLGLRLIYFSYDVKMKEKGDIPEGYSVSREKKERFSLILESASTNQTSMYLCASSPGVAKNIQYFGAGTRLSVL.

The chain has TRBV6-1 and TRBJ2-7; possibly TRBD1 for D (7 bases). Germline V gene sequence: CDR1 MNHNS, CDR2 SASEGT. The CDR3 totals 15 residues. With 6 bases removed from V and 0 bases from J, the gap between germline ends came to 15 bases. The CDR3 is CASREGADDSYEQYF. In nucleotides, the CDR3 is TGTGCCAGCAGGGAGGGGGCGGATGACTCCTACGAGCAGTACTTC.

On this clone itself: This sample also contains other DNA sequences that code for the same CDR3. This sequence joins TRBV7-3 and TRBJ2-1; the match to TRBD2 covers 8 bases. The CDR3 contains 14 residues. Germline-derived CDR1 and CDR2 are SGHTA and FQGTGA. J lost 3 bases, V lost 2 bases, and 0 bases had no gene match. CDR3 protein: CASSLAGGYNEQFF. CDR3 sequence (DNA): TGTGCCAGCAGCTTAGCGGGAGGCTACAATGAGCAGTTCTTC.

CDR3 DNA: TGTGCCAGTAGTTTGACAGGGGCCCGGCATTTT. It yields the protein CASSLTGARHF. The genes are TRBV19 and TRBJ1-5, with 8 bases matching TRBD1. Germline V CDR1 and CDR2: LNHDA, SQIVND (reference sequence). With V trimmed by 5 bases and J by 15 bases, 6 bases remained unmatched. The CDR3 runs to 11 residues.

Of note for this clone: Other nucleotide sequences from this sample produce the same CDR3. The chain links TRBV12-5 to TRBJ2-3; unclear D gene. The germline CDR1 and CDR2 sequences are LGHNT and FRNRAP. CDR3 length: 13 residues. Trimming left V 0 bases short and J 3 bases short, with 4 bases between. The CDR3 loop reads CASGLVGTDTQYF. DNA for the CDR3: TGTGCTAGTGGTTTGGTCGGAACAGATACGCAGTATTTT.

The rearrangement uses TRBV18 and TRBJ2-5; 11 bases line up with TRBD2. Germline CDR1 and CDR2: KGHSH and LQKENI. With 6 bases clipped from V and 2 bases from J, the junction kept 5 bases outside the gene matches. The CDR3 contains 15 residues. CDR3 loop: CASSRTSGFQETQYF. For the CDR3, the DNA is TGTGCCAGCTCGCGGACTAGCGGGTTTCAAGAGACCCAGTACTTC.

The chain carries TRBV5-1 and TRBJ2-7; 10 bases map to TRBD2. The CDR3 spans 14 residues. The germline gives CDR1 SGHRS, CDR2 YFSETQ. Trimming at V came to 9 bases and at J to 6 bases, leaving 12 bases not matched to a gene. The DNA for the CDR3 is TGCGCCACCGCCCTCTTTTCTAGCGGGGGCGAGCAGTACTTC. Translating it yields CATALFSSGGEQYF.

This clone is a singleton in its sample. The V gene is TRBV20-1, the J gene TRBJ2-5; 9 bases fit TRBD1. Germline V gives CDR1 DFQATT, CDR2 SNEGSKA (reference sequence). V gave up 6 bases and J gave up 6 bases; unmatched junction bases: 2. CDR3 length equals 11 residues. CDR3 DNA sequence: TGCAGTGCAACAGGGGGCAAGACCCAGTACTTC. The encoded protein is CSATGGKTQYF.

This chain links TRBV9 with TRBJ2-3; no clear D. The CDR3 contains 14 residues. Germline CDR1 is SGDLS and CDR2 is YYNGEE. V lost 3 bases and J lost 0, with 8 bases in between. The CDR3 DNA sequence: TGTGCCAGCAGCGACCAGCCAAGCACAGATACGCAGTATTTT. Translation gives CASSDQPSTDTQYF.

The chain has TRBV28 and TRBJ2-3; D unclear. This CDR3 spans 16 amino acids. Germline V gene lookup returns CDR1 MDHEN and CDR2 SYDVKM. The V end was cut by 6 bases, the J end by 0 bases, with 16 bases between. The CDR3 coding sequence is TGTGCCAGCAGCAAGACCGGGTCTGGTAGCACAGATACGCAGTATTTT. It encodes CASSKTGSGSTDTQYF.

The J gene is TRBJ2-7, the V gene TRBV6-5; 7 bases line up with TRBD2. The CDR3 consists of 13 residues. Germline V CDR1 and CDR2: MNHEY, SVGAGI. Trimming took 6 bases from V and 7 from J; bases not matched to a gene: 9. The CDR3 DNA follows: TGTGCCAGCAGCGGGACTACTCCGAAAGAGCAGTACTTC. The encoded protein is CASSGTTPKEQYF.

The V call is TRBV6-5, the J call TRBJ2-1; D might be TRBD1 (6 bases). The germline V gene has CDR1 MNHEY and CDR2 SVGAGI. V lost 0 bases and J 5 bases, leaving 11 bases between the germline ends. This CDR3 is 15 amino acids long. The CDR3 here is CASSYSWTANNEQFF. CDR3 coding DNA: TGTGCCAGCAGTTACTCCTGGACAGCCAACAATGAGCAGTTCTTC.

The chain joins TRBV5-1 to TRBJ1-1; D gene unclear. Germline CDR1 is SGHRS and CDR2 is YFSETQ. The ends were cut back, 4 bases at V and 0 bases at J, with 13 bases in the middle. The CDR3 is 15 residues long. The CDR3 reads CASSLDLLLNTEAFF. DNA of the CDR3: TGCGCCAGCAGCCTCGATTTGTTATTGAACACTGAAGCTTTCTTT.